What follows is one TCR beta chain and its context. This entry comes from a study of blood T cell repertoires in COVID-19. CDR1 and CDR2 (germline): MNHEY, SMNVEV (reference sequence). J was trimmed by 0 bases and V by 4 bases; bases with no gene match: 16. The length of the CDR3 is 20 residues. TCRdb keeps only in-frame clones here, not all; method: immunoSEQ multiplex PCR. This table has roughly 160,000 clones, approximately 91% appearing once. This sequence originates from a man between 18 and 35 years old with acute or convalescent COVID-19. V and J are TRBV27 and TRBJ2-3, with TRBD2 matching 10 bases. The sequencing input was peripheral blood. CDR3 DNA: TGTGCCAGCAGTTACCTAGGCGGGCTAGCGGGGGAATATAGCACAGATACGCAGTATTTT. It is translated as CASSYLGGLAGEYSTDTQYF.